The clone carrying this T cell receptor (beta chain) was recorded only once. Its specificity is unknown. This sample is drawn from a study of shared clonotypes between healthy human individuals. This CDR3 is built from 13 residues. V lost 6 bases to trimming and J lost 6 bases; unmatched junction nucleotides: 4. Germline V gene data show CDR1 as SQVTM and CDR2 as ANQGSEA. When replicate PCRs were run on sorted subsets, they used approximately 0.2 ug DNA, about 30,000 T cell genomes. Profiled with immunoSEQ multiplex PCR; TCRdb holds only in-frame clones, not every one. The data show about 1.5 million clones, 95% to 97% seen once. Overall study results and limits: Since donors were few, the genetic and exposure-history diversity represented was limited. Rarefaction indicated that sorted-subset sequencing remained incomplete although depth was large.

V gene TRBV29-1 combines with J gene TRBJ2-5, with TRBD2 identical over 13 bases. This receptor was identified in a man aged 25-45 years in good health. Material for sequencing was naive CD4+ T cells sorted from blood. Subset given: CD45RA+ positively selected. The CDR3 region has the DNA TGCAGCGTCAGGACTAGCGGGAGACAGACCCAGTACTTC. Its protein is CSVRTSGRQTQYF.